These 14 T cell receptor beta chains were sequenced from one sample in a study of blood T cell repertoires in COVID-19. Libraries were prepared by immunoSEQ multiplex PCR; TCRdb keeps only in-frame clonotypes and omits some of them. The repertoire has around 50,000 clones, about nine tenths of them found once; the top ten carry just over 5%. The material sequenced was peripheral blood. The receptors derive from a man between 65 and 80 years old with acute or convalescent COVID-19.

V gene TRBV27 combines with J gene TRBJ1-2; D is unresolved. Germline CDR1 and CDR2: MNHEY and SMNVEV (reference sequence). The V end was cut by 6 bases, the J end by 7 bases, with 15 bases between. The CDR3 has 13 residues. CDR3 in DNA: TGTGCCAGCAGCCTAAGTTCATTTGGTGGCTACACCTTC. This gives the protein CASSLSSFGGYTF.

CDR3 region: CASSYSGGAADTQYF. The CDR3 coding sequence is TGTGCCAGTAGTTATAGCGGGGGGGCCGCAGATACGCAGTATTTT. The V call is TRBV19, the J call TRBJ2-3, with 11 bases aligning to TRBD2. The CDR3 is made up of 15 amino acids. The V gene's germline CDR1 is LNHDA and CDR2 SQIVND (reference sequence). The trim removed 5 bases at V and 4 bases at J, leaving 5 bases unmatched. The whole variable domain, remainder taken from reference TRBV19 and TRBJ2-3, is DGGITQSPKYLFRKEGQNVTLSCEQNLNHDAMYWYRQDPGQGLRLIYYSQIVNDFQKGDIAEGYSVSREKKESFPLTVTSAQKNPTAFYLCASSYSGGAADTQYFGPGTRLTVL.

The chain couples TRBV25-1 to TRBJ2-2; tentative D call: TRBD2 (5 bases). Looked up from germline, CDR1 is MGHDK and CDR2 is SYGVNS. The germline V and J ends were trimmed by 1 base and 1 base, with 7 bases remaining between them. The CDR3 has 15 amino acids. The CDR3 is CASSEFEGNTGELFF. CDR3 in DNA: TGTGCCAGCAGTGAATTTGAGGGGAACACCGGGGAGCTGTTTTTT.

The CDR3 reads CASGPRESEAFF. CDR3 sequence (DNA): TGTGCCAGCGGTCCCCGAGAGTCTGAAGCTTTCTTT. This chain links TRBV12-3 or TRBV12-4 with TRBJ1-1; D call uncertain. Deletions cut 8 bases from V and 6 bases from J, with 13 bases between. This CDR3 is 12 amino acids long.

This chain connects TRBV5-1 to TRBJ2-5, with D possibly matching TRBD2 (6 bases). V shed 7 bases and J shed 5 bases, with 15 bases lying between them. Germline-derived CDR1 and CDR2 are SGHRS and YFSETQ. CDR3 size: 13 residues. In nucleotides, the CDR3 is TGCGCCAGCCAGGGAGGTATAGGGGAGACCCAGTACTTC. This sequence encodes CASQGGIGETQYF.

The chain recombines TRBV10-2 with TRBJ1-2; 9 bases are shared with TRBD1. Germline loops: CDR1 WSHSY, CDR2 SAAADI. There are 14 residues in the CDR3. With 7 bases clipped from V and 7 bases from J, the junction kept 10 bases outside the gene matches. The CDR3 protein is CASTPGQGFSGYTF. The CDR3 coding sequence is TGCGCCAGCACTCCTGGACAGGGGTTCTCTGGCTACACCTTC.

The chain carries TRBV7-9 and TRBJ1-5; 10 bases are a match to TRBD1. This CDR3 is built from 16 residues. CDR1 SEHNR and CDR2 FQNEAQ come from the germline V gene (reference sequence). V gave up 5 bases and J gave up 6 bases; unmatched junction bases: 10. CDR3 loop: CASSRTGTGEGQPQHF. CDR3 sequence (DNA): TGTGCCAGCAGCCGGACGGGGACAGGGGAAGGTCAGCCCCAGCATTTT.

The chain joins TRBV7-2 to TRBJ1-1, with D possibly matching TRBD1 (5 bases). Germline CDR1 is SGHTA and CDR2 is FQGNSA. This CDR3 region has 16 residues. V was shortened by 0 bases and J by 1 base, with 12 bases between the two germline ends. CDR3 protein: CASSLAIQGKNTEAFF. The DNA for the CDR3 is TGTGCCAGCAGCTTAGCCATCCAGGGTAAGAACACTGAAGCTTTCTTT.

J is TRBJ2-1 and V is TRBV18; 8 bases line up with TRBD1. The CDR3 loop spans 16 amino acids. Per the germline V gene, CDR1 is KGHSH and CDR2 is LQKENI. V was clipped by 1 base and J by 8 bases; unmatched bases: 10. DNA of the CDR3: TGTGCCAGCTCACCACTCTCGGGCAGGGGGCTAGATGAGCAGTTCTTC. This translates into CASSPLSGRGLDEQFF.

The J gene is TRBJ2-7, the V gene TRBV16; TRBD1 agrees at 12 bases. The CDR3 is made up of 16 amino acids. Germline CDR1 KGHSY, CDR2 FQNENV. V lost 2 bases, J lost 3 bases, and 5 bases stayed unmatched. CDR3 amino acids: CASSQGGQGAVYEQYF. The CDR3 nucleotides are TGTGCCAGCAGCCAAGGGGGACAGGGGGCTGTCTACGAGCAGTACTTC.

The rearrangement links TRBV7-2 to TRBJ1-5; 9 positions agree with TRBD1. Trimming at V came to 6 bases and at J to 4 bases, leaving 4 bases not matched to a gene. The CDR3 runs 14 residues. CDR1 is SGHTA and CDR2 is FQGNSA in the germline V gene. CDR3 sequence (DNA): TGTGCCAGCAGGCGGACAGGGGCAAATCAGCCCCAGCATTTT. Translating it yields CASRRTGANQPQHF.

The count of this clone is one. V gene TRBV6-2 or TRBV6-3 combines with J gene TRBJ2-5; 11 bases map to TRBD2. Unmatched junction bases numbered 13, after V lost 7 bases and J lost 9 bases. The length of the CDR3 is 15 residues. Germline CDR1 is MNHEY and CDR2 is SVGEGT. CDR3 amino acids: CASTPLAGGPLAQYF. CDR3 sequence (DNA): TGTGCCAGCACCCCCCTAGCGGGGGGACCCCTGGCCCAGTACTTC.

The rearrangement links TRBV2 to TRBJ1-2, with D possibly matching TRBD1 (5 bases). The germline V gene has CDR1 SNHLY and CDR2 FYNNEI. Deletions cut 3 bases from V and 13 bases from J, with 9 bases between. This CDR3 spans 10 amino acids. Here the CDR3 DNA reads TGTGCCAGCAGTGAGCAGGGTCTCACCTTC. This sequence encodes CASSEQGLTF.

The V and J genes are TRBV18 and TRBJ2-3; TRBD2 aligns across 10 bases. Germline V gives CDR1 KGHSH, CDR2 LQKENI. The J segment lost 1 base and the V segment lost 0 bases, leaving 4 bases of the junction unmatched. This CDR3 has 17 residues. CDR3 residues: CASSPPSGGVRTDTQYF. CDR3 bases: TGTGCCAGCTCACCACCGAGCGGGGGGGTTCGCACAGATACGCAGTATTTT.